This T cell receptor (beta chain) was sequenced during a study of identical twins. Study-level results: Among beta out-of-frame sequences, excess sharing between twins appeared weaker. Partly confounded zero-insertion analyses could result from invariant MAIT and iNKT cells.

The CDR3 length is 14 residues. From germline, CDR1 is SGHRS and CDR2 YFSETQ. Trimming cost V 4 bases and J 4 bases; bases outside gene matches: 6. MiXCR, run by TCRdb on the 5' RACE reads, gives a single entry per CDR3 protein. The table lists roughly 500,000 distinct CDR3 sequences, around 20% of them singletons. With respect to this clonotype: Antigen unknown.

The sample also formed part of further work on T cells expressing NK-cell markers. That paper adds: The authors derived TCR beta repertoires from sorted CD3+CD56+NKG2C+, CD3+CD56+NKG2C- and CD3+CD56-NKG2C+ T cells. A range of about 1.0-8% of CD8+ T cells consisted of dominant NKG2C+ clonotypes in about six donors.

The chain is built from TRBV5-1 and TRBJ1-1; TRBD1 aligns across 8 bases. The source material was CD4+ T cells sorted from blood. The TCR sequence derives from a woman aged 18-29 years in good health. CDR3 in DNA: TGCGCCAGCAGCCACGGACAGGGTAGCACTGAAGCTTTCTTT. Translation gives CASSHGQGSTEAFF.